The subject of this entry is one T cell receptor (beta chain). The data originate from a study of T-cell memory formation after mild COVID-19. Study as a whole: Largely, the TCR clusters proved donor specific.

Amplification by 5'RACE using constant-segment primers produced TCR alpha and TCR beta cDNA libraries that carried sample barcodes and UMIs. TCRdb ran MiXCR on the 5' RACE reads and lists one entry per CDR3 protein. The sample lists around 320,000 distinct CDR3 sequences, 25% to 30% occurring once. V lost 0 bases to trimming and J lost 0 bases; unmatched junction nucleotides: 11. Germline CDR1 and CDR2: SGHRS and YFSETQ. CDR3 length: 19 amino acids. The clonotype was recovered from an adult woman who had mild COVID-19 (a few samples of this study predate the infection). Cell type and time point are not known. The chain recombines TRBV5-1 with TRBJ2-1, with 8 nucleotides matching TRBD2. The material sequenced was PBMCs or a T cell subset sorted from them (not recorded which). CDR3 in DNA: TGCGCCAGCAGCTTGGGTCGTAGCGGGGCAATTAGCTCCTACAATGAGCAGTTCTTC. Translating it yields CASSLGRSGAISSYNEQFF.